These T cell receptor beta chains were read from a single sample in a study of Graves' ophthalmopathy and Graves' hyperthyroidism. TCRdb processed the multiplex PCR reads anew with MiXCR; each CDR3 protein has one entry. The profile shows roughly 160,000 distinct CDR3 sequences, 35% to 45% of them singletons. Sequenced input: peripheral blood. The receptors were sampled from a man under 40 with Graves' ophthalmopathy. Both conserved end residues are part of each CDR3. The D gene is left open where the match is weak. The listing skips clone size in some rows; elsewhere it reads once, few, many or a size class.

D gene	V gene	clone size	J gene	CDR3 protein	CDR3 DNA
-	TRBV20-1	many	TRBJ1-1	CSPGGRRDLNTEAFF	TGCAGTCCGGGCGGCCGAAGGGATCTGAACACTGAAGCTTTCTTT
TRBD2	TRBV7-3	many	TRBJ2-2	CASTLAGPGTGELFF	TGTGCCAGCACCCTAGCGGGTCCGGGGACCGGGGAGCTGTTTTTT
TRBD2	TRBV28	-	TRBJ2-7	CASSGLAGDHEQYF	TGTGCCAGCAGCGGACTAGCGGGAGATCACGAGCAGTACTTC
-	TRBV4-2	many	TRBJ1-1	CASLATGNTEAFF	TGTGCCAGCCTCGCTACAGGGAACACTGAAGCTTTCTTT
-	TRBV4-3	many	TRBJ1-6	CASSQDYRGLNSPLHF	TGCGCCAGCAGCCAAGATTACCGGGGCCTCAATTCACCCCTCCACTTT
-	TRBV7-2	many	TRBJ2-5	CASSFLQETQYF	TGTGCCAGCAGCTTTCTCCAAGAGACCCAGTACTTC
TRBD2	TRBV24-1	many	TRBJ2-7	CATSDPSGSYEQYF	TGTGCCACCAGTGATCCTAGCGGGAGCTACGAGCAGTACTTC
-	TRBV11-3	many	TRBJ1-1	CASSLGRTPEAFF	TGTGCCAGCAGCTTAGGCCGGACACCTGAAGCTTTCTTT
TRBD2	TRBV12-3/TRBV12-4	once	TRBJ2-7	CASRWGSGGPYEQYF	TGTGCCAGCAGGTGGGGTTCGGGGGGGCCCTACGAGCAGTACTTC
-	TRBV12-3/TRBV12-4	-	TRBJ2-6	CASSLLGTGANVLTF	TGTGCCAGCAGTTTGCTAGGTACTGGGGCCAACGTCCTGACTTTC
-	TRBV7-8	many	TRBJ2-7	CASSYRRRDYEQYF	TGTGCCAGCAGCTATCGAAGACGGGACTACGAGCAGTACTTC
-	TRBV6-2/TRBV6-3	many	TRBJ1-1	CASSYMGPTSMNTEAFF	TGTGCCAGCAGTTACATGGGGCCCACTTCAATGAACACTGAAGCTTTCTTT
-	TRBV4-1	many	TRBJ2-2	CASSQVAGDRELFF	TGCGCCAGCAGCCAAGTGGCAGGGGATCGGGAGCTGTTTTTT
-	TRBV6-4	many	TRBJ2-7	CASSDSHRVYEQYF	TGTGCCAGCAGTGACTCGCACAGGGTCTACGAGCAGTACTTC
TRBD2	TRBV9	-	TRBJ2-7	CASSVAGGAREQYF	TGTGCCAGCAGCGTAGCGGGAGGGGCTCGTGAGCAGTACTTC
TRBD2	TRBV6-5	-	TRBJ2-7	CASSYSASGSYEQYF	TGTGCCAGCAGTTACTCGGCCAGCGGGAGCTACGAGCAGTACTTC
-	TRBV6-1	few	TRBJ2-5	CASYGSGETQYF	TGTGCCAGCTATGGGTCGGGAGAGACCCAGTACTTC
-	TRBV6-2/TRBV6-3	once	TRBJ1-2	CASSYGRFSNYGYTF	TGTGCCAGCAGTTACGGTCGCTTCTCTAACTATGGCTACACCTTC
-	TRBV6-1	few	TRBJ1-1	CASSRARGTEAFF	TGTGCCAGCAGTCGGGCCAGGGGCACTGAAGCTTTCTTT
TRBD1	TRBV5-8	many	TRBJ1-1	CASSLLQGASTEAFF	TGTGCCAGCAGCTTACTACAGGGGGCGAGTACTGAAGCTTTCTTT
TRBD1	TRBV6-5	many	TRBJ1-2	CASSWTGADNYGYTF	TGTGCCAGCAGTTGGACAGGGGCCGATAACTATGGCTACACCTTC
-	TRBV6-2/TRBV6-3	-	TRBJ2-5	CASTWGGRSQETQYF	TGTGCCAGCACTTGGGGAGGACGGTCCCAAGAGACCCAGTACTTC
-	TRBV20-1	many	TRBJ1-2	CSARAWTGPGDYGYTF	TGCAGTGCTAGGGCGTGGACGGGACCGGGTGATTATGGCTACACCTTC
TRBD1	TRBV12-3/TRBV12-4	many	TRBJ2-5	CASRARTGERETQYF	TGTGCCAGCAGAGCCCGGACAGGGGAAAGAGAGACCCAGTACTTC
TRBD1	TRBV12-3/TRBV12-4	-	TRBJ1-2	CASSFLLRQGANYGYTF	TGTGCCAGCAGTTTCCTCCTCCGACAGGGGGCCAACTATGGCTACACCTTC
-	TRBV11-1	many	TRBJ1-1	CASSNPPPGNTEAFF	TGTGCCAGCAGCAACCCCCCCCCCGGGAACACTGAAGCTTTCTTT
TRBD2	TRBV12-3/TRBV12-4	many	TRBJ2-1	CASSPGGGLAGTRHYNEQFF	TGTGCCAGCAGCCCAGGGGGGGGTCTAGCGGGAACTAGGCACTACAATGAGCAGTTCTTC
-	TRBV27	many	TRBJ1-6	CASSPDINNSPLHF	TGTGCCAGCAGCCCAGACATCAATAATTCACCCCTCCACTTT
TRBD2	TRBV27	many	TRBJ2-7	CASSPSGTSGYEQYF	TGTGCCAGCAGCCCTTCCGGGACTAGCGGCTACGAGCAGTACTTC
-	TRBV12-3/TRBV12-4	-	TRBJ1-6	CASSLIRGSNSPLHF	TGTGCCAGCAGTTTAATCAGGGGTAGTAATTCACCCCTCCACTTT
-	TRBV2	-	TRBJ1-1	CASSKDRVTEAFF	TGTGCCAGCAGCAAAGACCGAGTTACTGAAGCTTTCTTT
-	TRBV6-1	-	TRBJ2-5	CASSPTGNRETQYF	TGTGCCAGCAGCCCCACAGGGAACCGAGAGACCCAGTACTTC
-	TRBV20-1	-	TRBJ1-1	CSAEGKLDTEALF	TGCAGTGCTGAGGGGAAATTAGACACTGAAGCTCTCTTT
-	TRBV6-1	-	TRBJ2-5	CASGERYNGGETQYF	TGTGCCAGCGGGGAGCGGTATAATGGAGGGGAGACCCAGTACTTC
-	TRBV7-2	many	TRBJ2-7	CASSLARLSRYEQYF	TGTGCCAGCAGCTTAGCGCGGCTTTCGAGGTACGAGCAGTACTTC
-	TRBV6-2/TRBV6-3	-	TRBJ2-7	CASSSSARGWVIEQYF	TGTGCCAGCAGTTCATCAGCCCGCGGGTGGGTAATAGAGCAGTACTTC
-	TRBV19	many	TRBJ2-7	CASSTGGRLVDEQYF	TGTGCCAGTTCTACCGGGGGCAGGTTGGTGGACGAGCAGTACTTC
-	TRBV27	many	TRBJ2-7	CASSLGEVGSYEQYF	TGTGCCAGCAGTTTAGGCGAGGTCGGATCCTACGAGCAGTACTTC
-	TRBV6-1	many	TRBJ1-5	CASSESGRINQPQHF	TGTGCCAGCAGTGAATCGGGACGGATCAATCAGCCCCAGCATTTT
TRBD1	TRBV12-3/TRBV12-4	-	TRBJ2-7	CASSLDRSSYEQYF	TGTGCCAGCAGTTTGGACAGGAGCTCCTACGAGCAGTACTTC
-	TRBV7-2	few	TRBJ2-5	CASSLVGVRQETQYF	TGTGCCAGCAGCTTAGTAGGGGTTAGGCAAGAGACCCAGTACTTC
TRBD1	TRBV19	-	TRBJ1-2	CASSILGQGGYGYTF	TGTGCCAGTAGTATACTAGGGCAGGGGGGATATGGCTACACCTTC
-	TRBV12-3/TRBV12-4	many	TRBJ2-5	CASSLGLQQLRVGQYF	TGTGCCAGCAGTTTAGGGCTACAGCAATTACGGGTAGGCCAGTACTTC
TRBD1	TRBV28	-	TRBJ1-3	CASSSNRDRAFGNTIYF	TGTGCCAGCAGTAGTAACCGGGACAGGGCTTTTGGAAACACCATATATTTT
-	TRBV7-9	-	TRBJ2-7	CASSQGGPSYEQYF	TGTGCCAGCAGCCAGGGGGGCCCCTCCTACGAGCAGTACTTC
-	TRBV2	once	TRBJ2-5	CASSDLSETQYF	TGTGCCAGCAGTGATTTGTCCGAGACCCAGTACTTC
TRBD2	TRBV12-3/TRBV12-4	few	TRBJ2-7	CASSSGLAGLGEQYF	TGTGCCAGCAGTTCGGGACTAGCGGGACTCGGCGAGCAGTACTTC
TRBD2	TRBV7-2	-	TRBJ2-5	CASSSRGGALGETQYF	TGTGCCAGCAGCTCCCGGGGGGGGGCACTGGGGGAGACCCAGTACTTC
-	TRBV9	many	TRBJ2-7	CASSAGLGGYEQYF	TGTGCCAGCAGCGCCGGTCTGGGGGGCTACGAGCAGTACTTC
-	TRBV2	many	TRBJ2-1	CASSPRDDEQFF	TGTGCCAGCAGCCCCCGGGACGATGAGCAGTTCTTC
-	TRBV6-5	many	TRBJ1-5	CASSYTGAWDQPQHF	TGTGCCAGCAGTTACACGGGGGCCTGGGATCAGCCCCAGCATTTT
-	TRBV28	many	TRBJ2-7	CASSLWRYEQYF	TGTGCCAGCAGTTTATGGCGTTACGAGCAGTACTTC
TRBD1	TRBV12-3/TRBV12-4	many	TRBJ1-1	CASRENRGRATEAFF	TGTGCCAGCAGAGAAAACAGGGGAAGAGCCACTGAGGCTTTCTTT
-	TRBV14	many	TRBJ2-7	CASSPRGEGDEQYF	TGTGCCAGCAGCCCGAGGGGAGAGGGGGACGAGCAGTACTTC
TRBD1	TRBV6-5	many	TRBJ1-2	CASRTGQGRDGYTF	TGTGCCAGCAGAACCGGACAGGGTCGTGATGGCTACACCTTC
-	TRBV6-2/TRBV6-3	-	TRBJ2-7	CASSYSDKPSYEQYF	TGTGCCAGCAGTTACAGTGACAAACCCTCCTACGAGCAGTACTTC
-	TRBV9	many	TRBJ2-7	CASTPFGGIEGGEQYF	TGTGCCAGCACCCCATTCGGGGGTATCGAGGGGGGCGAGCAGTACTTC